The next 30 T cell receptor beta chains were all read from a single sample in a study of CD8+ T cells in alopecia areata. RNA extraction and reverse transcription yielded cDNA as sequencing template. Sequencing was performed with immunoSEQ multiplex PCR; in TCRdb, only in-frame clones are kept and a portion is missing. The sample comprises some 170,000 clones, 53% of which are singletons, and 10% to 14% rests with the top ten. Treatment of the sample: oral pan-JAK inhibitor, 5-10 mg twice daily. Sequenced material: CD8+ T cells sorted from blood, taken at week 24, from a patient treated with tofacitinib. The receptors stem from a human donor with alopecia areata.

This clone has a handful of counts. CDR3 region: CASSRKQGRRAAFF. The CDR3 nucleotides read TGCGCCAGCAGTCGAAAACAGGGTCGCCGCGCAGCTTTCTTT. The rearrangement uses TRBV23-1 and TRBJ1-1; a weak D match, TRBD1 (6 bases). TRBV23-1 is an open reading frame whose function is uncertain. The CDR3 is 14 amino acids. V lost 4 bases and J lost 10, with 19 bases in between.

This chain connects TRBV30 to TRBJ1-2, with a possible D match to TRBD1 (5 bases). Trimming took off 4 bases at V and 6 bases at J, with 12 bases between the two ends. From germline, CDR1 is GTSNPN and CDR2 SVGIG (reference sequence). The CDR3 is made up of 12 amino acids. CDR3 in amino acids: CAWMGPTDGYTF. Written as DNA, the CDR3 is TGTGCCTGGATGGGGCCCACGGATGGCTACACCTTC.

V and J are TRBV2 and TRBJ2-7, with D possibly matching TRBD2 (5 bases). This CDR3 spans 13 amino acids. Germline assignment: CDR1 SNHLY and CDR2 FYNNEI. The V gene lost 4 bases and the J gene lost 3 bases, with 10 bases spanning the gap. The CDR3 nucleotides are TGTGCCAGCAGTGTTTTAGCGTTCTACGAGCAGTACTTC. As protein: CASSVLAFYEQYF.

Concerning this clone: A read error likely explains this, since a far larger clone differs by one base. The chain uses TRBV28 and TRBJ2-1; the D is unclear. Germline V gene sequence: CDR1 MDHEN, CDR2 SYDVKM. The CDR3 contains 11 residues. V lost 6 bases and J lost 1, with 1 base in between. CDR3 in DNA: TGTGCCAGCAGATCCTACAATGAGCAGTTCTTC. Translation: CASRSYNEQFF.

J is TRBJ2-5 and V is TRBV28; no clear D. In germline, CDR1 is MDHEN, CDR2 SYDVKM. The length of the CDR3 is 14 residues. V gave up 8 bases and J gave up 2 bases, with 15 bases separating them. The CDR3 DNA is TGTGCCAGCTTTGGCGGACGCATACAAGAGACCCAGTACTTC. Translation: CASFGGRIQETQYF.

This clone was counted between two and nine times. The chain couples TRBV29-1 to TRBJ1-1; D might be TRBD1 (5 bases). The germline gives CDR1 SQVTM, CDR2 ANQGSEA. The CDR3 is 15 residues long. Trimming left V 0 bases short and J 0 bases short, with 11 bases between. The CDR3 DNA sequence: TGCAGCGTTGAAGACAGGGAAGGGATGAACACTGAAGCTTTCTTT. This sequence encodes CSVEDREGMNTEAFF.

The J gene is TRBJ1-1, the V gene TRBV30; D not certain. This CDR3 spans 11 amino acids. The germline V gene encodes CDR1 GTSNPN and CDR2 SVGIG (reference sequence). Trimming cost V 4 bases and J 8 bases, with 11 bases left between them. In DNA, the CDR3 is TGTGCCTGGAACATGGGGAGGGAAGCTTTCTTT. Translation gives CAWNMGREAFF.

J is TRBJ2-3 and V is TRBV9, with TRBD2 identical over 9 bases. Trimming removed 1 base from V and 0 bases from J; junction bases left unmatched: 0. Germline V gives CDR1 SGDLS, CDR2 YYNGEE. This CDR3 has 15 residues. CDR3 sequence reads: CASSVLAGSTDTQYF. DNA for the CDR3: TGTGCCAGCAGCGTACTAGCGGGAAGCACAGATACGCAGTATTTT.

V is TRBV9 and J is TRBJ2-5; D is undetermined. Germline CDR1 SGDLS, CDR2 YYNGEE. This CDR3 spans 15 amino acids. V lost 0 bases and J lost 5, with 14 bases in between. The CDR3 DNA is TGTGCCAGCAGCGTAGATGGCAGGAGTACGGAGACCCAGTACTTC. It specifies CASSVDGRSTETQYF. Full variable domain (rest looked up from reference TRBV9 and TRBJ2-5): DSGVTQTPKHLITATGQRVTLRCSPRSGDLSVYWYQQSLDQGLQFLIQYYNGEERAKGNILERFSAQQFPDLHSELNLSSLELGDSALYFCASSVDGRSTETQYFGPGTRLLVL.

The V call is TRBV9, the J call TRBJ2-1; no firm D call. The CDR3 is 12 residues long. V gave up 4 bases and J gave up 5 bases, with 7 bases separating them. CDR1 and CDR2 (germline): SGDLS, YYNGEE. As DNA, the CDR3 is TGTGCCAGCAGCTCAAGGCACAATGAGCAGTTCTTC. It translates to CASSSRHNEQFF.

This clone was counted a few times. The V and J genes are TRBV27 and TRBJ1-5, with D unresolved. V lost 2 bases to trimming and J lost 1 base, with 9 bases between them. The germline V gene encodes CDR1 MNHEY and CDR2 SMNVEV (reference sequence). The CDR3 totals 15 residues. The CDR3 bases are TGTGCCAGCAGTTTAGTGGGGAACAGCAATCAGCCCCAGCATTTT. Amino acids: CASSLVGNSNQPQHF.

V is TRBV4-3 and J is TRBJ2-2, with a possible D match to TRBD1 (6 bases). The germline V gene encodes CDR1 LGHNA and CDR2 YSLEER. This CDR3 is 17 amino acids long. The V end lost 0 bases, the J end lost 7 bases, and 18 bases lay between the germline ends. The CDR3, as DNA: TGCGCCAGCAGCCAAGAGGATACAGGGAGTAGCCGCGGGGAGCTGTTTTTT. This sequence encodes CASSQEDTGSSRGELFF.

This clone was seen a few times. The rearrangement links TRBV27 to TRBJ2-7; D is possibly TRBD1 (6 bases). The CDR3 spans 12 residues. V dropped 3 bases and J dropped 6 bases, with 9 bases sitting between them. Per the germline V gene, CDR1 is MNHEY and CDR2 is SMNVEV (reference sequence). Here the CDR3 reads CASSFGGSEQYF. DNA for the CDR3: TGTGCCAGCAGTTTTGGGGGCTCCGAGCAGTACTTC.

This clone has only a few counts. This sequence joins TRBV13 and TRBJ2-7; TRBD1 is a possible D gene (6 bases). Germline assignment: CDR1 PRHDT and CDR2 FYEKMQ (reference sequence). The V and J ends lost 6 bases and 2 bases respectively, with 8 bases between them. The CDR3 loop spans 12 amino acids. CDR3 region: CASSQGPYEQYF. The CDR3 region has the DNA TGTGCCAGCAGTCAGGGGCCCTACGAGCAGTACTTC.

The rearrangement uses TRBV28 and TRBJ2-7, with a possible D match to TRBD1 (5 bases). The V and J ends lost 3 bases and 7 bases respectively, with 13 bases between them. This CDR3 is 13 amino acids long. Germline CDR1 and CDR2: MDHEN and SYDVKM. As DNA, the CDR3 is TGTGCCAGCAGTTTGGGCAGGGTCGGGGAGCAGTACTTC. It specifies CASSLGRVGEQYF.

This chain uses TRBV7-3 with TRBJ2-3, with a possible D match to TRBD2 (5 bases). The CDR3 extends over 16 amino acids. Germline lookup yields CDR1 SGHTA and CDR2 FQGTGA. Trimming cost V 5 bases and J 4 bases, with 19 bases left between them. CDR3 sequence reads: CASSRARQGLPDTQYF. The CDR3 bases are TGTGCCAGCAGCCGAGCGCGGCAAGGACTTCCAGATACGCAGTATTTT.

The chain links TRBV29-1 to TRBJ2-1; 7 bases match TRBD1. Germline CDR1 reads SQVTM; CDR2 reads ANQGSEA. V gave up 6 bases and J gave up 5 bases; unmatched junction bases: 4. The CDR3 has 12 amino acids. The CDR3 protein is CSVDDRDNEQFF. In nucleotides, the CDR3 is TGCAGCGTAGACGACAGGGACAATGAGCAGTTCTTC.

J is TRBJ2-4 and V is TRBV5-1, with 8 bases that match TRBD2. V was clipped by 4 bases and J by 2 bases; unmatched bases: 11. CDR1 and CDR2 (germline): SGHRS, YFSETQ. There are 17 residues in the CDR3. CDR3 protein: CASSPRAAGAPKNIQYF. For the CDR3, the DNA is TGCGCCAGCAGCCCCCGTGCAGCGGGGGCTCCCAAAAACATTCAGTACTTC.

The chain recombines TRBV29-1 with TRBJ1-2; D ambiguous. Trimming cost V 6 bases and J 8 bases, with 22 bases left between them. CDR1 and CDR2 from the germline V gene are SQVTM and ANQGSEA. This CDR3 has 14 amino acids. In DNA form, the CDR3 reads TGCAGCGTGGGAGCTTCGGGGAGCGGTCAAGGCTACACCTTC. It yields the protein CSVGASGSGQGYTF.

This rearrangement joins TRBV25-1 to TRBJ2-1; the match to TRBD1 covers 7 bases. CDR3 length: 15 residues. CDR1 and CDR2 (germline): MGHDK, SYGVNS. V lost 4 bases and J lost 0; bases outside the gene matches: 3. The CDR3: CASSVRDSSYNEQFF. Here the CDR3 DNA reads TGTGCCAGCAGTGTCCGGGACAGCTCCTACAATGAGCAGTTCTTC.

The rearrangement links TRBV30 to TRBJ2-7, with TRBD1 as a possible D gene (6 bases). From germline, CDR1 is GTSNPN and CDR2 SVGIG (reference sequence). V shed 8 bases and J shed 2 bases, with 13 bases lying between them. The CDR3 loop spans 12 amino acids. The CDR3 sequence: CALRRDTYEQYF. CDR3 nucleotides: TGTGCCCTACGCCGGGACACCTACGAGCAGTACTTC. Looking up the rest from reference TRBV30 and TRBJ2-7 gives the full variable domain: SQTIHQWPATLVQPVGSPLSLECTVEGTSNPNLYWYRQAAGRGLQLLFYSVGIGQISSEVPQNLSASRPQDRQFILSSKKLLLSDSGFYLCALRRDTYEQYFGPGTRLTVT.

This chain joins TRBV29-1 and TRBJ1-2, with 11 bases matching TRBD1. The CDR3 runs to 14 residues. Germline CDR1 SQVTM, CDR2 ANQGSEA. V dropped 4 bases and J dropped 8; count of bases not matched to a gene: 9. CDR3 sequence: CSVGPDRGQGGYTF. The DNA of the CDR3 is TGCAGCGTTGGCCCGGACAGGGGGCAGGGGGGCTACACCTTC. Based on the CDR3 plus reference TRBV29-1 and TRBJ1-2, the full variable domain is SAVISQKPSRDICQRGTSLTIQCQVDSQVTMMFWYRQQPGQSLTLIATANQGSEATYESGFVIDKFPISRPNLTFSTLTVSNMSPEDSSIYLCSVGPDRGQGGYTFGSGTRLTVV.

The chain carries TRBV29-1 and TRBJ1-2; D gene ambiguous. This CDR3 contains 13 residues. V dropped 7 bases and J dropped 7 bases, with 19 bases sitting between them. Germline lookup yields CDR1 SQVTM and CDR2 ANQGSEA. This CDR3 reads CSARSKGEGGYTF. The DNA of the CDR3 is TGCAGCGCGAGGAGTAAGGGCGAAGGTGGCTACACCTTC.

In its sample, this clone was seen a few times. This sequence joins TRBV27 and TRBJ1-6; 10 nucleotides align to TRBD1. This CDR3 comprises 16 residues. CDR1 is MNHEY, CDR2 SMNVEV, per germline (reference sequence). With V trimmed by 5 bases and J by 6 bases, 7 bases remained unmatched. The CDR3 bases are TGTGCCAGCAGTCCGTCCGGGACAGGGGCTAATTCACCCCTCCACTTT. Its translation: CASSPSGTGANSPLHF.

This clone was counted once. This chain connects TRBV7-2 to TRBJ2-2, with no clear D. Trimming took off 3 bases at V and 10 bases at J, with 15 bases between the two ends. The CDR3 has 14 amino acids. CDR1 is SGHTA and CDR2 is FQGNSA in the germline V gene. Here the CDR3 DNA reads TGTGCCAGCAGCTTTATCCAACGGCACGAGGAGCTGTTTTTT. Protein product: CASSFIQRHEELFF.

This rearrangement joins TRBV12-5 to TRBJ2-1; the D gene is possibly TRBD1 (6 bases). Germline V gives CDR1 LGHNT, CDR2 FRNRAP. The CDR3 spans 13 residues. Trimming removed 2 bases from V and 10 bases from J, with 12 bases in between. The CDR3 is CASGLYRTEEQFF. CDR3 sequence (DNA): TGTGCTAGTGGTTTGTACCGGACAGAAGAGCAGTTCTTC.

This chain connects TRBV29-1 to TRBJ2-4, with TRBD1 matching 10 bases. V shed 4 bases, J shed 10 bases, and the junction held 7 bases outside the gene matches. The CDR3 covers 13 residues. Germline V CDR1 and CDR2: SQVTM, ANQGSEA. CDR3 sequence reads: CSVVWDRGPIQYF. The CDR3 DNA reads TGCAGCGTTGTTTGGGACAGGGGACCTATTCAGTACTTC.

The CDR3 reads CASSQEVTLSYEQYF. Here the CDR3 DNA reads TGCGCCAGCAGCCAAGAAGTAACACTCTCCTACGAGCAGTACTTC. The chain couples TRBV4-3 to TRBJ2-7, with no clear D. CDR1 is LGHNA, CDR2 YSLEER, per germline. The CDR3 is 15 residues long. V shed 0 bases and J shed 0 bases, with 9 bases lying between them.

For this clone: Other DNA sequences within the sample encode an identical CDR3. The chain combines TRBV5-1 with TRBJ2-2; no clear D gene. The CDR3 is made up of 12 amino acids. The germline V gene encodes CDR1 SGHRS and CDR2 YFSETQ. V lost 4 bases and J 2 bases, leaving 3 bases between the germline ends. The CDR3, as DNA: TGCGCCAGCAGCCCAAACACCGGGGAGCTGTTTTTT. Its translation: CASSPNTGELFF.

This clone showed up just a few times. The V gene is TRBV9, the J gene TRBJ1-2, with D maybe TRBD1 (6 bases). Trimming shortened V by 3 bases and J by 4 bases, and 19 bases separated the two germline ends. The CDR3 consists of 16 residues. Per the germline V gene, CDR1 is SGDLS and CDR2 is YYNGEE. This chain's CDR3 is CASSDNRGGQPYGYTF. In nucleotides, the CDR3 is TGTGCCAGCAGCGACAATAGGGGGGGACAACCCTATGGCTACACCTTC. Complete variable domain (other parts from reference TRBV9 and TRBJ1-2): DSGVTQTPKHLITATGQRVTLRCSPRSGDLSVYWYQQSLDQGLQFLIQYYNGEERAKGNILERFSAQQFPDLHSELNLSSLELGDSALYFCASSDNRGGQPYGYTFGSGTRLTVV.